Shown below are 10 T cell receptor beta chains from a single sample sequenced in a study of OX40 agonist ivuxolimab in advanced cancers. Produced via immunoSEQ multiplex PCR; TCRdb's table is partial and in-frame only. The sample shows roughly 66,000 clones, about 80% of them seen only once. The source material was CD4+ or CD8+ T cells sorted from blood, sampled in a trial of the OX40 agonist ivuxolimab. All receptors come from an adult with an advanced solid tumor such as melanoma, head and neck, liver or kidney cancer.

V gene TRBV29-1 combines with J gene TRBJ1-3; D is uncertain. Germline CDR1 SQVTM, CDR2 ANQGSEA. The CDR3 extends over 14 amino acids. Trimming shortened V by 4 bases and J by 2 bases, and 12 bases separated the two germline ends. The chain's CDR3 is CSVVLGKAGNTIYF. In DNA, the CDR3 is TGCAGCGTTGTTTTGGGGAAAGCTGGAAACACCATATATTTT.

Only one count was recorded for this clone. This rearrangement joins TRBV6-1 to TRBJ2-7; 8 nucleotides line up with TRBD1. In germline, CDR1 is MNHNS, CDR2 SASEGT. V shed 6 bases and J 0 bases; nucleotides not matched to a gene: 7. This CDR3 has 15 residues. The CDR3 sequence: CASRAPGTGSYEQYF. For the CDR3, the DNA is TGTGCCAGCAGGGCCCCGGGGACAGGCTCCTACGAGCAGTACTTC.

This chain joins TRBV29-1 and TRBJ1-3, with a possible D match to TRBD1 (5 bases). This CDR3 has 15 residues. V lost 4 bases to trimming and J lost 4 bases, with 17 bases between them. Germline CDR1 reads SQVTM; CDR2 reads ANQGSEA. CDR3 DNA: TGCAGCGTTGGAGGGACGTCGCTCTCGGGAAACACCATATATTTT. This gives the protein CSVGGTSLSGNTIYF.

This clone has a single count. The chain joins TRBV10-3 to TRBJ2-3; D possibly corresponds to TRBD2 (7 bases). Trimming shortened V by 1 base and J by 6 bases, and 11 bases separated the two germline ends. CDR1 and CDR2 (germline): ENHRY, SYGVKD. CDR3 length equals 14 residues. The CDR3 bases are TGTGCCATCAGTGAGTTTAGGGGGGGGGATACGCAGTATTTT. Translated: CAISEFRGGDTQYF.

This rearrangement joins TRBV14 to TRBJ2-3; no clear D. With 7 bases removed from V and 1 base from J, the gap between germline ends came to 18 bases. Germline values: CDR1 SGHDN, CDR2 FVKESK. This CDR3 region has 16 residues. CDR3 loop: CASNHLGNSGTDTQYF. The CDR3 DNA reads as TGTGCCAGCAATCACCTCGGAAACTCGGGCACAGATACGCAGTATTTT.

J is TRBJ2-1 and V is TRBV5-1; 9 nucleotides align to TRBD2. The germline V gene encodes CDR1 SGHRS and CDR2 YFSETQ. V lost 1 base to trimming and J lost 4 bases; unmatched junction nucleotides: 12. The CDR3 runs 18 residues. The CDR3 protein is CASSLTQRRAGGYNEQFF. CDR3 DNA sequence: TGCGCCAGCAGCTTGACCCAGCGTCGGGCGGGGGGGTACAATGAGCAGTTCTTC.

There are a few counts of this clone. The J gene is TRBJ2-2, the V gene TRBV7-3; 13 bases match TRBD2. This CDR3 spans 16 amino acids. Germline CDR1 is SGHTA and CDR2 is FQGTGA. The J segment lost 7 bases and the V segment lost 4 bases, leaving 6 bases of the junction unmatched. Written as DNA, the CDR3 is TGTGCCAGCAGCTCGAGCGGACTAGCGGGGGTCGGGGAGCTGTTTTTT. Residues: CASSSSGLAGVGELFF.

This clone was detected only a few times. The V call is TRBV7-2, the J call TRBJ2-7; 12 positions match TRBD1. The CDR3 spans 15 residues. J was trimmed by 6 bases and V by 5 bases; bases with no gene match: 8. Germline CDR1 reads SGHTA; CDR2 reads FQGNSA. CDR3 sequence: CASSARDRGRAEQYF. Here the CDR3 DNA reads TGTGCCAGCAGCGCAAGGGACAGGGGGCGAGCCGAGCAGTACTTC. The full variable domain, its missing parts supplied by reference TRBV7-2 and TRBJ2-7, is GAGVSQSPSNKVTEKGKDVELRCDPISGHTALYWYRQSLGQGLEFLIYFQGNSAPDKSGLPSDRFSAERTGGSVSTLTIQRTQQEDSAVYLCASSARDRGRAEQYFGPGTRLTVT.

The CDR3 here is CASSGVGRPNTEAFF. The CDR3 DNA sequence: TGTGCCAGCAGTGGAGTAGGACGGCCAAACACTGAAGCTTTCTTT. The rearrangement uses TRBV6-1 and TRBJ1-1; D remains ambiguous. The germline V and J ends were trimmed by 4 bases and 2 bases, with 14 bases remaining between them. CDR3 size: 15 residues. Germline assignment: CDR1 MNHNS and CDR2 SASEGT.

A note on this clone: In this CDR3 the conserved last residue, phenylalanine or tryptophan, is missing, so a read error is likely. The DNA is omitted, as the CDR3 cannot be located on it reliably, and the CDR3 follows TCRdb's listing. The V gene is TRBV30, the J gene TRBJ1-2; whether TRBD1, the table's D call, matches the DNA was not checked. The CDR3 spans 11 amino acids, including both terminal residues. CDR1 is GTSNPN and CDR2 is SVGIG in the germline V gene (reference sequence). The CDR3: CAWIRGDSQGI.